This T cell receptor beta chain was recovered during a study of a mutant IDH1 vaccine in newly diagnosed glioma. This clone occurred a few times. Its specificity is not known. Time point in this sample: week 47, end of study. A single vaccine dose contained 300 ug of mutant IDH1 20-mer peptide, and topical imiquimod was used with it. The CDR3 is 15 amino acids. Per germline, CDR1 GTSNPN and CDR2 SVGIG (reference sequence). The J segment lost 2 bases and the V segment lost 2 bases, leaving 4 bases of the junction unmatched. Assay used: immunoSEQ multiplex PCR; TCRdb lists only in-frame clones, some missing. This table holds 40,000 or so clones, roughly 82% found once.

This TCR came from a man aged 18 to 30 with glioma. Some clones in this sample may be carry-over from other donors' samples. This sample comprised PBMCs, obtained from a glioma patient whose treatment included an IDH1 peptide vaccine. The rearrangement links TRBV30 to TRBJ1-5, with 9 nucleotides matching TRBD1. The CDR3 DNA reads TGTGCCTGGAGTTCCGGGACAGGGCGCAATCAGCCCCAGCATTTT. Protein: CAWSSGTGRNQPQHF.